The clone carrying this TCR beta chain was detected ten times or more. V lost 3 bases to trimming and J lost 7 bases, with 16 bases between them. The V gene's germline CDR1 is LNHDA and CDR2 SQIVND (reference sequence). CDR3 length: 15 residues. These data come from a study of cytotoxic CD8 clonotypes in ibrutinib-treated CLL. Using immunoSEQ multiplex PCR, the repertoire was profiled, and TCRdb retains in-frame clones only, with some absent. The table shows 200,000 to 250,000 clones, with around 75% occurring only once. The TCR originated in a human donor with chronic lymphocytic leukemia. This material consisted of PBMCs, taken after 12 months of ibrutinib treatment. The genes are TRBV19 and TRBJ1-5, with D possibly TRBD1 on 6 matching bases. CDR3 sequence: CASSMSQGRGQPQHF. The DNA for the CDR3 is TGTGCCAGTAGTATGTCGCAGGGGCGAGGACAGCCCCAGCATTTT.